This TCR beta chain was identified during a study of control samples from healthy donors and cancer patients. Germline CDR1 is SGHTA and CDR2 is FQGNSA. The CDR3 extends over 18 amino acids. V shed 7 bases and J 3 bases; nucleotides not matched to a gene: 14. Produced via immunoSEQ multiplex PCR; TCRdb's table is partial and in-frame only. The sample records about 120,000 clones, approximately 90% being singletons. The TCR sequence derives from a woman between 18 and 29 years old in good health. The chain joins TRBV7-2 to TRBJ2-2; 10 bases align to TRBD1. The sequenced sample consisted of blood. The CDR3 here is CASKTLSDRGQYTGELFF. The CDR3 nucleotides are TGTGCCAGCAAAACCCTTTCAGACAGGGGGCAGTACACCGGGGAGCTGTTTTTT.